The T cell receptor (beta chain) described here comes from a study of blood T cells in healthy people across ages. Trimming left V 4 bases short and J 1 base short, with 11 bases between. The CDR3 loop spans 15 amino acids. Germline CDR1 and CDR2: SQVTM and ANQGSEA. Drawn from each donor were ten milliliters of peripheral blood. Using a J-beta primer mix together with a sample-barcoded 5' primer, a second PCR was run for about 6 to 11 cycles. One entry per CDR3 protein results from TCRdb running MiXCR on the 5' RACE reads. The table includes more than 700,000 distinct CDR3 sequences, 40% to 65% detected once.

Specimen: blood. The genes are TRBV29-1 and TRBJ2-6; D is uncertain. The sequence was obtained from a man at least 80 years old in good health. The DNA of the CDR3 is TGCAGCGTTGTCCCCCGGTTATCTGGGGCCAACGTCCTGACTTTC. It codes for CSVVPRLSGANVLTF.